This T cell receptor (beta chain) was recovered during a study of identical twins. A single record per CDR3 protein comes from TCRdb applying MiXCR to the 5' RACE reads. This sample has under 300,000 distinct CDR3 sequences, with 11% to 15% found just once. Ten or more counts support this clonotype. This CDR3 comprises 13 residues. Per germline, CDR1 MNHNS and CDR2 SASEGT. With V trimmed by 6 bases and J by 2 bases, 1 base remained unmatched. This TCR was recovered from a young woman in good health. This chain joins TRBV6-1 and TRBJ2-3; 8 positions match TRBD1. The sequencing sample was made of memory (CD45RO+) T cells sorted from blood. The CDR3 nucleotides read TGTGCCAGCAGGACAGGGGACACAGATACGCAGTATTTT. As protein: CASRTGDTDTQYF.